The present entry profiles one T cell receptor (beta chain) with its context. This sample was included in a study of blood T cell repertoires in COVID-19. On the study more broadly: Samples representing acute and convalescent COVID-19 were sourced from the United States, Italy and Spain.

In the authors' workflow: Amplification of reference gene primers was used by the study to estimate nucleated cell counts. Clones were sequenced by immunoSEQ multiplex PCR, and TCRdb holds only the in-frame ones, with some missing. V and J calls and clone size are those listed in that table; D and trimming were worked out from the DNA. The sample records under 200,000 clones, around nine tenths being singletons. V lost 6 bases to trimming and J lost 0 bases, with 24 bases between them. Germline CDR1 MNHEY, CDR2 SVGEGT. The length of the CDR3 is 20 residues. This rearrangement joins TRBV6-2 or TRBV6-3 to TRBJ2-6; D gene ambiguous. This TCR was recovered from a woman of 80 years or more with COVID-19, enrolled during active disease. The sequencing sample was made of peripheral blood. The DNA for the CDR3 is TGTGCCAGCAGCTTCGTACGAGACACCCTCTCTTACTCTGGGGCCAACGTCCTGACTTTC. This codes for CASSFVRDTLSYSGANVLTF.